The 25 T cell receptor beta chains presented below share a single source sample, sequenced in a study of blood T cell repertoires in COVID-19. Clones were read by immunoSEQ multiplex PCR, and TCRdb kept only the in-frame ones, dropping some. The repertoire holds roughly 400,000 clones, with about 90% as singletons. What was sequenced was PBMCs or T cells enriched from blood (not recorded which). Receptor source: a man aged 18 to 29 who had recovered from COVID-19.

This chain joins TRBV18 and TRBJ2-7, with a weak D call TRBD1 (5 bases). The length of the CDR3 is 13 residues. From germline, CDR1 is KGHSH and CDR2 LQKENI. V was cut by 3 bases and J by 4 bases, with 10 bases left in between. CDR3 DNA sequence: TGTGCCAGCTCACCGGCTCCAGGGTACGAGCAGTACTTC. This translates into CASSPAPGYEQYF.

A few counts support this clone. This chain joins TRBV2 and TRBJ1-5; D ambiguous. The V end lost 6 bases, the J end lost 4 bases, and 16 bases lay between the germline ends. The CDR3 consists of 15 residues. Germline CDR1 and CDR2: SNHLY and FYNNEI. CDR3 in amino acids: CASRPSRVKNQPQHF. In DNA, the CDR3 is TGTGCCAGCAGACCTAGCCGGGTGAAGAATCAGCCCCAGCATTTT.

The rearrangement joins TRBV28 to TRBJ2-7, with 7 bases lining up with TRBD1. V shed 11 bases, J shed 1 base, and the junction held 5 bases outside the gene matches. This CDR3 comprises 12 residues. Looked up from germline, CDR1 is MDHEN and CDR2 is SYDVKM. The CDR3, as DNA: TGTGCCTCCGGGACAGCTTCCTACGAGCAGTACTTC. Translation gives CASGTASYEQYF.

V usage is TRBV7-6 and J usage is TRBJ2-1, with 7 bases fitting TRBD1. Germline assignment: CDR1 SGHVS and CDR2 FNYEAQ. The CDR3 covers 15 residues. The V gene end was trimmed by 1 base and the J gene end by 4 bases; junction bases not matched to a gene: 4. This CDR3 reads CASSLVQGQYNEQFF. The DNA of the CDR3 is TGTGCCAGCAGCTTAGTCCAGGGACAGTACAATGAGCAGTTCTTC.

In DNA, the CDR3 is TGTGCCAGCAGACCCGACAGGGTTCAGCCCCAGCATTTT. It is translated as CASRPDRVQPQHF. The chain links TRBV27 to TRBJ1-5, with TRBD1 identical over 7 bases. Germline V gene lookup returns CDR1 MNHEY and CDR2 SMNVEV (reference sequence). CDR3 length equals 13 residues. With V trimmed by 6 bases and J by 6 bases, 5 bases remained unmatched.

This chain uses TRBV19 with TRBJ2-2; 8 nucleotides align to TRBD2. With V trimmed by 7 bases and J by 7 bases, 14 bases remained unmatched. The CDR3 has 16 residues. CDR1 and CDR2 (germline): LNHDA, SQIVND (reference sequence). The CDR3 here is CASTAPGLGYGGELFF. DNA for the CDR3: TGTGCCAGTACTGCCCCGGGACTAGGGTACGGCGGGGAGCTGTTTTTT.

The V call is TRBV14, the J call TRBJ2-7; D might be TRBD1 (6 bases). Germline-derived CDR1 and CDR2 are SGHDN and FVKESK. V was cut by 4 bases and J by 0 bases, with 13 bases left in between. The CDR3 has 15 residues. CDR3 DNA: TGTGCCAGCAGCCCCTGGGGGCGCAGCTCCTACGAGCAGTACTTC. This sequence encodes CASSPWGRSSYEQYF.

The genes are TRBV4-2 and TRBJ2-3, with 15 bases identical to TRBD2. This CDR3 has 17 residues. V lost 1 base, J lost 6 bases, and 5 bases stayed unmatched. Germline CDR1 is LGHNA and CDR2 is YNFKEQ. CDR3 protein: CASSQGGTSGRWDTQYF. In DNA, the CDR3 is TGTGCCAGCAGCCAAGGGGGGACTAGCGGGAGGTGGGATACGCAGTATTTT.

The rearrangement uses TRBV2 and TRBJ1-2, with 8 positions matching TRBD1. The CDR3 extends over 17 amino acids. Germline V gives CDR1 SNHLY, CDR2 FYNNEI. V shed 4 bases, J shed 2 bases, and the junction held 12 bases outside the gene matches. The CDR3 spells CASSAGQALIPNYGYTF. Written as DNA, the CDR3 is TGTGCCAGCAGTGCGGGACAGGCCCTTATACCAAACTATGGCTACACCTTC.

This sequence joins TRBV30 and TRBJ1-2; D is ambiguous. The germline V gene encodes CDR1 GTSNPN and CDR2 SVGIG (reference sequence). V dropped 3 bases and J dropped 1 base, with 9 bases sitting between them. The CDR3 is made up of 13 amino acids. Here the CDR3 DNA reads TGTGCCTGGAGGGGAGAGGTTAACTATGGCTACACCTTC. Translating it yields CAWRGEVNYGYTF.

The CDR3 reads CASSHTGMGPNYGYTF. DNA for the CDR3: TGTGCCAGCAGCCATACAGGTATGGGGCCGAACTATGGCTACACCTTC. The chain uses TRBV3-1 (or the pseudogene TRBV3-2) and TRBJ1-2, with D tentatively TRBD1 (5 bases). Per germline, CDR1 LGHDT and CDR2 YNNKEL (reference sequence). This CDR3 region has 16 residues. V gave up 3 bases and J gave up 2 bases, with 16 bases separating them.

The rearrangement uses TRBV3-1 (or the pseudogene TRBV3-2) and TRBJ2-5; D is uncertain. There are 12 residues in the CDR3. The germline CDR1 and CDR2 sequences are LGHDT and YNNKEL (reference sequence). Trimming took off 2 bases at V and 9 bases at J, with 10 bases between the two ends. The CDR3 here is CASSQPPAAQYF. The CDR3 DNA sequence: TGTGCCAGCAGCCAACCGCCGGCGGCCCAGTACTTC.

The J gene is TRBJ1-6, the V gene TRBV28; maybe TRBD1 (5 bases). The CDR3 sequence is 13 residues long. The V end lost 3 bases, the J end lost 13 bases, and 13 bases lay between the germline ends. The germline V gene has CDR1 MDHEN and CDR2 SYDVKM. CDR3 DNA sequence: TGTGCCAGCAGTTTGGACATAGAAAGCCCCCTCCACTTT. Encoded protein: CASSLDIESPLHF.

The V gene is TRBV5-4, the J gene TRBJ1-2; 11 bases match TRBD1. The length of the CDR3 is 16 residues. Germline values: CDR1 SGHNT, CDR2 YYREEE (reference sequence). The trim removed 2 bases at V and 2 bases at J, leaving 5 bases unmatched. The CDR3 DNA sequence: TGTGCCAGCAGCTTAGGACAGGGGGCCCAAAACTATGGCTACACCTTC. Residues: CASSLGQGAQNYGYTF.

The V call is TRBV28, the J call TRBJ1-4; TRBD1 matches at 7 bases. CDR1 and CDR2 from the germline V gene are MDHEN and SYDVKM. After removal of 3 bases from V and 0 bases from J, the junction contained 19 bases not matched to a gene. The CDR3 runs to 21 residues. DNA for the CDR3: TGTGCCAGCAGTTTCCGAGTGACAGGGAATGTGAAACGTGCAACTAATGAAAAACTGTTTTTT. Translation gives CASSFRVTGNVKRATNEKLFF.

The chain links TRBV7-2 to TRBJ1-1, with TRBD1 identical over 8 bases. The CDR3 has 15 residues. Germline trimming cut 7 bases from V and 4 bases from J; bases unmatched to any gene: 11. Germline V lookup: CDR1 SGHTA, CDR2 FQGNSA. The CDR3 is CASNTVTGGATEAFF. The CDR3 DNA is TGTGCCAGCAACACTGTAACAGGGGGGGCCACTGAAGCTTTCTTT.

This chain connects TRBV24-1 to TRBJ1-5; no clear D gene. The CDR3 totals 14 residues. Germline V CDR1 and CDR2: KGHDR, SFDVKD. V was trimmed by 6 bases and J by 4 bases, leaving 12 bases between them. The CDR3 loop is CATSLEGPNQPQHF. The CDR3 DNA reads as TGTGCCACCAGTTTGGAGGGCCCTAATCAGCCCCAGCATTTT.

CDR3: CASSLALSTDGYTF. The CDR3 coding sequence is TGTGCCAGCAGCTTAGCGTTATCAACAGATGGCTACACCTTC. The chain has TRBV7-9 and TRBJ1-2; no clear D. The ends were cut back, 0 bases at V and 6 bases at J, with 11 bases in the middle. Germline V CDR1 and CDR2: SEHNR, FQNEAQ (reference sequence). The CDR3 has 14 residues.

The chain recombines TRBV9 with TRBJ2-7, with TRBD2 identical over 9 bases. Germline values: CDR1 SGDLS, CDR2 YYNGEE. The CDR3 runs to 16 residues. With V trimmed by 4 bases and J by 1 base, 9 bases remained unmatched. The CDR3 bases are TGTGCCAGCAGCCCAACCCAGACTAGCGGTTCCTACGAGCAGTACTTC. It codes for CASSPTQTSGSYEQYF.

The chain carries TRBV27 and TRBJ2-7; 7 positions agree with TRBD1. V trimming: 3 bases; J trimming: 2 bases; junction bases outside the gene matches: 1. The CDR3 runs 13 residues. Germline V CDR1 and CDR2: MNHEY, SMNVEV (reference sequence). This CDR3 is CASSLRGPYEQYF. CDR3 coding DNA: TGTGCCAGCAGTTTGAGGGGGCCCTACGAGCAGTACTTC.

This clone occurred once. The V and J genes are TRBV30 and TRBJ2-1; D might be TRBD2 (5 bases). Trimming stripped 0 bases from V and 2 bases from J, with 11 bases between. This CDR3 has 15 amino acids. Per germline, CDR1 GTSNPN and CDR2 SVGIG (reference sequence). CDR3 in DNA: TGTGCCTGGAGTGTACTAAGCGGCCCCTACAATGAGCAGTTCTTC. Translation: CAWSVLSGPYNEQFF.

V usage is TRBV6-5 and J usage is TRBJ2-2; 11 nucleotides line up with TRBD1. The CDR3 is made up of 13 amino acids. Germline V gene data show CDR1 as MNHEY and CDR2 as SVGAGI. CDR3 sequence reads: CASGQGGIGELFF. As DNA, the CDR3 is TGTGCATCGGGACAGGGGGGAATCGGGGAGCTGTTTTTT.

The rearrangement links TRBV6-6 to TRBJ1-5; TRBD1 agrees at 10 bases. With 5 bases clipped from V and 2 bases from J, the junction kept 9 bases outside the gene matches. This CDR3 spans 17 amino acids. CDR1 MNHNY and CDR2 SVGAGI come from the germline V gene (reference sequence). CDR3 DNA sequence: TGTGCCAGCAGTCAGACAGGGGGCGGAGTAGGCAATCAGCCCCAGCATTTT. As protein: CASSQTGGGVGNQPQHF.

This chain uses TRBV5-1 with TRBJ2-7; maybe TRBD2 (6 bases). Germline CDR1 SGHRS, CDR2 YFSETQ. The CDR3 is 13 residues long. V gave up 4 bases and J gave up 9 bases, with 17 bases separating them. This chain's CDR3 is CASSANGGPGQYF. CDR3 in DNA: TGCGCCAGCAGCGCCAACGGAGGGCCCGGGCAGTACTTC. Complete variable domain (other parts from reference TRBV5-1 and TRBJ2-7): KAGVTQTPRYLIKTRGQQVTLSCSPISGHRSVSWYQQTPGQGLQFLFEYFSETQRNKGNFPGRFSGRQFSNSRSEMNVSTLELGDSALYLCASSANGGPGQYFGPGTRLTVT.

This clone was found once. The V call is TRBV6-1, the J call TRBJ2-7; 11 nucleotides agree with TRBD1. CDR1 is MNHNS and CDR2 is SASEGT in the germline V gene. The junction had 3 bases not matched to a gene; V was cut back by 2 bases and J by 3 bases. This CDR3 region has 15 residues. CDR3 coding DNA: TGTGCCAGCAGTGAATTGGACAGGGGGCTCTACGAGCAGTACTTC. It encodes CASSELDRGLYEQYF.